The 21 T cell receptor beta chains in this list originate from one sample, sequenced in a study of vaccination effects on CD4 cells after COVID-19. No antigen is known for these receptors. Clones were sequenced by immunoSEQ multiplex PCR, and TCRdb holds only the in-frame ones, with some missing. The table shows about 70,000 clones, with roughly 80% occurring only once. Before sequencing took place, the ViraFEST assay used viral peptide pools to expand antigen-specific CD4+ T cells. After roughly 9 days in culture, the CD4+ T cells were isolated. Previously uninfected by SARS-CoV-2, the vaccine recipients also showed negative nucleocapsid antibodies. The sample was CD4+ T cells from PBMCs cultured with SARS-CoV-2 spike peptides, taken before COVID-19 vaccination. The receptor set was obtained from a human donor who received a COVID-19 vaccine.

The CDR3 sequence: CASSTDGSRLKNIQYF. Here the CDR3 DNA reads TGTGCCAGTAGTACCGATGGCTCGAGATTAAAAAACATTCAGTACTTC. The chain employs TRBV19 and TRBJ2-4; D not resolved. Trimming shortened V by 4 bases and J by 4 bases, and 17 bases separated the two germline ends. The CDR3 consists of 16 residues. Per germline, CDR1 LNHDA and CDR2 SQIVND (reference sequence).

This chain joins TRBV4-1 and TRBJ2-2; TRBD1 matches 10 bases. The trim removed 4 bases at V and 7 bases at J, leaving 9 bases unmatched. The CDR3 consists of 16 residues. Germline CDR1 is MGHRA and CDR2 is YSYEKL. The CDR3 sequence: CASSRPGTGEHGELFF. In DNA form, the CDR3 reads TGCGCCAGCAGCCGGCCCGGGACAGGGGAGCACGGGGAGCTGTTTTTT.

DNA of the CDR3: TGTGCCAGTAGTATCGCGACAGTTAATAGCAATCAGCCCCAGCATTTT. The encoded protein is CASSIATVNSNQPQHF. The rearrangement joins TRBV19 to TRBJ1-5; D is possibly TRBD1 (5 bases). CDR1 is LNHDA and CDR2 is SQIVND in the germline V gene (reference sequence). V shed 3 bases and J shed 0 bases, with 12 bases lying between them. This CDR3 region has 16 residues.

The chain links TRBV5-6 to TRBJ2-5, with 8 bases that match TRBD1. Germline values: CDR1 SGHDT, CDR2 YYEEEE. This CDR3 is 15 amino acids long. V was pared by 2 bases and J by 5 bases, with 8 bases of the junction left unmatched. This CDR3 reads CASSFWTGFEETQYF. For the CDR3, the DNA is TGTGCCAGCAGCTTCTGGACAGGGTTCGAGGAGACCCAGTACTTC.

The V call is TRBV7-2, the J call TRBJ2-1; 7 nucleotides line up with TRBD2. Germline CDR1 SGHTA, CDR2 FQGNSA. With V trimmed by 4 bases and J by 6 bases, 0 bases remained unmatched. The CDR3 length is 12 residues. This CDR3 reads CASSSGGNEQFF. The DNA of the CDR3 is TGTGCCAGCAGCTCGGGGGGCAATGAGCAGTTCTTC. The full variable domain, in which reference TRBV7-2 and TRBJ2-1 provide the parts outside the CDR3, is GAGVSQSPSNKVTEKGKDVELRCDPISGHTALYWYRQSLGQGLEFLIYFQGNSAPDKSGLPSDRFSAERTGGSVSTLTIQRTQQEDSAVYLCASSSGGNEQFFGPGTRLTVL.

The rearrangement links TRBV5-8 to TRBJ2-3; TRBD2 matches at 8 bases. The CDR3 extends over 14 amino acids. From germline, CDR1 is SGHTS and CDR2 YDEGEE. V was clipped by 8 bases and J by 4 bases; unmatched bases: 9. CDR3 region: CASPGLGVSDTQYF. CDR3 DNA: TGTGCCAGTCCGGGACTAGGTGTTTCAGATACGCAGTATTTT. The variable domain in full, completed from reference TRBV5-8 and TRBJ2-3, reads EAGVTQSPTHLIKTRGQQATLRCSPISGHTSVYWYQQALGLGLQFLLWYDEGEERNRGNFPPRFSGRQFPNYSSELNVNALELEDSALYLCASPGLGVSDTQYFGPGTRLTVL.

This rearrangement joins TRBV2 to TRBJ1-3; 9 positions agree with TRBD1. V lost 2 bases to trimming and J lost 4 bases; unmatched junction nucleotides: 6. This CDR3 spans 16 amino acids. The V gene's germline CDR1 is SNHLY and CDR2 FYNNEI. As DNA, the CDR3 is TGTGCCAGCAGTGAATTTAGGGACAGGGTCGGAAACACCATATATTTT. Translation gives CASSEFRDRVGNTIYF.

CDR3 sequence (DNA): TGTGCCAGCTCACCATTTTATTCACAGGGATCGAACACTGAAGCTTTCTTT. It codes for CASSPFYSQGSNTEAFF. The chain combines TRBV18 with TRBJ1-1; possibly TRBD1 for D (6 bases). Trimming removed 2 bases at V and 1 base at J, with 17 bases between. CDR1 is KGHSH, CDR2 LQKENI, per germline. The CDR3 is 17 amino acids.

Worth noting for this clone: The same CDR3 can be traced to other DNA sequences in this sample. The J gene is TRBJ1-2, the V gene TRBV3-1 (or the pseudogene TRBV3-2), with D possibly TRBD1 on 6 matching bases. Deletions cut 9 bases from V and 0 bases from J, with 14 bases between. The CDR3 has 14 amino acids. Germline V gene data show CDR1 as LGHDT and CDR2 as YNNKEL (reference sequence). The CDR3 reads CASRSQGANYGYTF. For the CDR3, the DNA is TGTGCCAGTAGATCACAGGGAGCTAACTATGGCTACACCTTC.

The chain is built from TRBV5-1 and TRBJ2-1; 7 bases are a match to TRBD2. CDR1 SGHRS and CDR2 YFSETQ come from the germline V gene. J was trimmed by 1 base and V by 4 bases; bases with no gene match: 5. The CDR3 runs 15 residues. CDR3 in amino acids: CASSEVAGSYNEQFF. CDR3 in DNA: TGCGCCAGCAGCGAGGTAGCGGGTTCCTACAATGAGCAGTTCTTC.

V usage is TRBV6-2 or TRBV6-3 and J usage is TRBJ2-5, with D possibly matching TRBD1 (6 bases). Trimming shortened V by 6 bases and J by 2 bases, and 13 bases separated the two germline ends. Germline CDR1 and CDR2: MNHEY and SVGEGT. The CDR3 is 14 amino acids. The CDR3 DNA follows: TGTGCCAGCAGCTTTACGGACAGACAAGAGACCCAGTACTTC. It codes for CASSFTDRQETQYF.

The rearrangement joins TRBV5-1 to TRBJ2-5; 11 bases align to TRBD1. The germline gives CDR1 SGHRS, CDR2 YFSETQ. V shed 1 base, J shed 4 bases, and the junction held 6 bases outside the gene matches. The CDR3 covers 16 residues. CDR3 DNA sequence: TGCGCCAGCAGCTTGTCTGGGACAGGGGGTTCAGAGACCCAGTACTTC. Residues: CASSLSGTGGSETQYF. The full variable domain, completed using reference TRBV5-1 and TRBJ2-5, is KAGVTQTPRYLIKTRGQQVTLSCSPISGHRSVSWYQQTPGQGLQFLFEYFSETQRNKGNFPGRFSGRQFSNSRSEMNVSTLELGDSALYLCASSLSGTGGSETQYFGPGTRLLVL.

The V gene is TRBV29-1, the J gene TRBJ2-1; 9 bases match TRBD1. The germline V gene encodes CDR1 SQVTM and CDR2 ANQGSEA. The junction had 7 bases not matched to a gene; V was cut back by 8 bases and J by 5 bases. The CDR3 contains 13 residues. This chain's CDR3 is CSIDRGSNNEQFF. In nucleotides, the CDR3 is TGCAGCATAGACAGGGGGTCAAACAATGAGCAGTTCTTC.

This clone was observed a single time. V and J are TRBV7-2 and TRBJ1-3; a weak D match, TRBD1 (5 bases). Germline V lookup: CDR1 SGHTA, CDR2 FQGNSA. The CDR3 is 13 residues long. V gave up 5 bases and J gave up 7 bases, with 12 bases separating them. The CDR3 DNA is TGTGCCAGCAGCCCTGGGACTCGGAACACCATATATTTT. Protein product: CASSPGTRNTIYF.

The chain is built from TRBV7-2 and TRBJ2-5; the D is unclear. CDR1 and CDR2 from the germline V gene are SGHTA and FQGNSA. The CDR3 has 13 residues. The V and J ends lost 1 base and 5 bases respectively, with 8 bases between them. The CDR3 region is CASSLVSRETQYF. As DNA, the CDR3 is TGTGCCAGCAGCTTAGTTAGCCGGGAGACCCAGTACTTC.

This sequence joins TRBV6-4 and TRBJ2-2; D not certain. The V end was cut by 1 base, the J end by 4 bases, with 7 bases between. The CDR3 consists of 14 residues. The germline CDR1 and CDR2 sequences are MRHNA and SNTAGT. As DNA, the CDR3 is TGTGCCAGCAGTGACTGGAGTTCCACCGGGGAGCTGTTTTTT. Translated: CASSDWSSTGELFF.

This chain uses TRBV6-5 with TRBJ1-3, with 9 bases aligning to TRBD1. The CDR3 sequence is 15 residues long. CDR1 and CDR2 from the germline V gene are MNHEY and SVGAGI. V was pared by 5 bases and J by 1 base, with 3 bases of the junction left unmatched. The CDR3 DNA reads as TGTGCCAGCAGTCGTGACAGGGGGTCTGGAAACACCATATATTTT. Translation gives CASSRDRGSGNTIYF.

The chain uses TRBV6-2 or TRBV6-3 and TRBJ2-7, with 13 nucleotides matching TRBD2. V shed 0 bases, J shed 6 bases, and the junction held 2 bases outside the gene matches. Germline V gene sequence: CDR1 MNHEY, CDR2 SVGEGT. The CDR3 consists of 15 residues. CDR3 in DNA: TGTGCCAGCAGTTACTCAACTAGCGGGGGGGGCGAGCAGTACGTC. Translation gives CASSYSTSGGGEQYV.

The chain has TRBV30 and TRBJ1-4; D possibly corresponds to TRBD1 (5 bases). The CDR3 covers 13 residues. Germline-derived CDR1 and CDR2 are GTSNPN and SVGIG (reference sequence). The V gene lost 2 bases and the J gene lost 7 bases, with 11 bases spanning the gap. The CDR3 coding sequence is TGTGCCTGGAGTCATCAGGGAGGTGAAAAACTGTTTTTT. It encodes CAWSHQGGEKLFF.

The chain links TRBV6-5 to TRBJ2-7, with TRBD1 matching 7 bases. With 0 bases clipped from V and 3 bases from J, the junction kept 2 bases outside the gene matches. From germline, CDR1 is MNHEY and CDR2 SVGAGI. The CDR3 contains 14 residues. The CDR3 nucleotides read TGTGCCAGCAGTTACTCACGGGACAGCTACGAGCAGTACGTC. Its protein is CASSYSRDSYEQYV.

The chain recombines TRBV19 with TRBJ1-1; weak D call: TRBD1 (5 bases). The germline gives CDR1 LNHDA, CDR2 SQIVND (reference sequence). V shed 11 bases and J shed 0 bases, with 22 bases lying between them. The CDR3 spans 16 residues. The CDR3 reads CAAHPGGVLMNTEAFF. CDR3 bases: TGTGCCGCCCACCCTGGGGGTGTGTTGATGAACACTGAAGCTTTCTTT.